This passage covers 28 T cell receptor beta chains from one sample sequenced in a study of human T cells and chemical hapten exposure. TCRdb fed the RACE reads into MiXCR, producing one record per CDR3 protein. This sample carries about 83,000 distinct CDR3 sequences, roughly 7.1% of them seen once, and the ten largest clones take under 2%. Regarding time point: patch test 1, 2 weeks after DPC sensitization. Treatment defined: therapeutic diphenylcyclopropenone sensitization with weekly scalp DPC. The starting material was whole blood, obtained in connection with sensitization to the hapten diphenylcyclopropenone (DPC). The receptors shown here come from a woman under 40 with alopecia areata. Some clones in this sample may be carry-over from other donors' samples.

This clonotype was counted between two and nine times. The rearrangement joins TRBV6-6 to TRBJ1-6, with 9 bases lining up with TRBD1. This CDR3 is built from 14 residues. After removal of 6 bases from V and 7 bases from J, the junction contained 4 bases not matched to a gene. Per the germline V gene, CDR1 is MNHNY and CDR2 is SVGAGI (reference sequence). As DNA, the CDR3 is TGTGCCAGCAGGCAACAGGGGGCGAATTCACCCCTCCACTTT. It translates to CASRQQGANSPLHF.

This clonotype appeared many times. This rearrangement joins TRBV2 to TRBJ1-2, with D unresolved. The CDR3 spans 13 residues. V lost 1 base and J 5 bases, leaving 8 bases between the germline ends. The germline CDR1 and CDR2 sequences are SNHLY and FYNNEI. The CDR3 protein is CASSEGGPYGYTF. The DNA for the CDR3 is TGTGCCAGCAGTGAAGGTGGGCCATATGGCTACACCTTC.

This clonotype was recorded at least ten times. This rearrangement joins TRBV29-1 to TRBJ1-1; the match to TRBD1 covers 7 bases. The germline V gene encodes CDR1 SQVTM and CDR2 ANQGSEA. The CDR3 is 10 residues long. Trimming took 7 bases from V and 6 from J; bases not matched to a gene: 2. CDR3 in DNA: TGCAGCGCCGGACAGGCTGAAGCTTTCTTT. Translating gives CSAGQAEAFF.

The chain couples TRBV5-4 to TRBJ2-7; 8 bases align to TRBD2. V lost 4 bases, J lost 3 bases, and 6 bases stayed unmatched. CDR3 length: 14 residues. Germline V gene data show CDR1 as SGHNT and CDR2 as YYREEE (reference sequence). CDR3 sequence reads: CASSPRGGIYEQYF. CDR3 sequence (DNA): TGTGCCAGCAGCCCACGGGGGGGCATCTACGAGCAGTACTTC.

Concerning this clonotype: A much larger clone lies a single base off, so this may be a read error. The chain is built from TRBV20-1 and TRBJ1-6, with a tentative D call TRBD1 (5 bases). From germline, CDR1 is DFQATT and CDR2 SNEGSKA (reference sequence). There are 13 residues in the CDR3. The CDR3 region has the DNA TGCAGTGCTGTACGGGACGTGAATTCACCCCTCAACTTT. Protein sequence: CSAVRDVNSPLNF.

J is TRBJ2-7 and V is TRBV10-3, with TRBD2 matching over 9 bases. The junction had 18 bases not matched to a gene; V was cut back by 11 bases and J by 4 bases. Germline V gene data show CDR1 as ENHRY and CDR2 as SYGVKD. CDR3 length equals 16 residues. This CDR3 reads CASSGVSGSPGYEQYF. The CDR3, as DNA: TGTGCCTCTTCTGGAGTTAGCGGGAGCCCCGGGTACGAGCAGTACTTC.

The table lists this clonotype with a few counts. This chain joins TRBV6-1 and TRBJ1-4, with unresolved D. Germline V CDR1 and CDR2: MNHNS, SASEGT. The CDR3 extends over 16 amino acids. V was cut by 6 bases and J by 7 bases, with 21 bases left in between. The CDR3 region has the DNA TGTGCCAGCAGCCTAACACCCCCGATTCCCACTGAAAAACTGTTTTTT. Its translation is CASSLTPPIPTEKLFF.

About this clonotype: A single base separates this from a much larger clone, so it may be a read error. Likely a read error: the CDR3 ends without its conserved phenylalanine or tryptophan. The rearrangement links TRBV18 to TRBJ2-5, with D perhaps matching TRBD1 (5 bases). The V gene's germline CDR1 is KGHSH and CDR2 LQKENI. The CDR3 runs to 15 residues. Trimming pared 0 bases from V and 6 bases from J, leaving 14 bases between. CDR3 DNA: TGTGCCAGCTCACCACCGTACAGTGCAGGGAAGACCCAGTACTCC. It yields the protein CASSPPYSAGKTQYS.

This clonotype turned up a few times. The CDR3 region has the DNA TGCAGTGCTAGAGGTTTGAAGGACCTATATCTTGAGCAGTACTTC. Its translation: CSARGLKDLYLEQYF. The chain has TRBV20-1 and TRBJ2-7; D is ambiguous. The CDR3 has 15 amino acids. Looked up from germline, CDR1 is DFQATT and CDR2 is SNEGSKA (reference sequence). V lost 1 base and J 7 bases, leaving 20 bases between the germline ends.

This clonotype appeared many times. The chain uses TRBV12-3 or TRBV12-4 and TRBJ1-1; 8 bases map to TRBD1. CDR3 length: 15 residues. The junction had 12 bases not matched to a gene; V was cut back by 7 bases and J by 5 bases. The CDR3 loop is CASKSQGAAGTEAFF. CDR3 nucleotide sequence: TGTGCCAGCAAATCGCAGGGGGCGGCGGGGACTGAAGCTTTCTTT.

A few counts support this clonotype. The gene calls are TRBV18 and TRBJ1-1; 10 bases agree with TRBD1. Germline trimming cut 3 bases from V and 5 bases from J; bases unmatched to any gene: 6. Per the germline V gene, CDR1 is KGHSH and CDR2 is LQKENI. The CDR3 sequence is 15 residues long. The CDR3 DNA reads TGTGCCAGCTCACCGGGACAGGGGAGCGCGACTGAAGCTTTCTTT. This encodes CASSPGQGSATEAFF.

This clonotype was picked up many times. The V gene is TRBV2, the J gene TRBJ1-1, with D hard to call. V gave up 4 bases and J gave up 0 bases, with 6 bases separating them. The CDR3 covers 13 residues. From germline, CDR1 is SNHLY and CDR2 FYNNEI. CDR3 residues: CASSAVLNTEAFF. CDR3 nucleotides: TGTGCCAGCAGTGCGGTCCTGAACACTGAAGCTTTCTTT.

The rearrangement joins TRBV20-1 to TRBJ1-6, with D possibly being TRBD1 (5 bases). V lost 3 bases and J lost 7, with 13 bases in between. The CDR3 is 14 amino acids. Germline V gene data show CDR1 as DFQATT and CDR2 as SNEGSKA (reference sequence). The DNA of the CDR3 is TGCAGTGCTAGGCAGGGCTTACTAAATTCACCCCTCCACTTT. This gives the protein CSARQGLLNSPLHF.

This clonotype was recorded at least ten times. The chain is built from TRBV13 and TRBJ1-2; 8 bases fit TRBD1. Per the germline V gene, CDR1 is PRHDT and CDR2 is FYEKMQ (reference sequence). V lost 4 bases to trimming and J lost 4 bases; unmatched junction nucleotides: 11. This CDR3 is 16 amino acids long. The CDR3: CASSSTHGQGTYGYTF. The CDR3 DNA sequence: TGTGCCAGCAGCTCAACCCACGGACAGGGAACCTATGGCTACACCTTC.

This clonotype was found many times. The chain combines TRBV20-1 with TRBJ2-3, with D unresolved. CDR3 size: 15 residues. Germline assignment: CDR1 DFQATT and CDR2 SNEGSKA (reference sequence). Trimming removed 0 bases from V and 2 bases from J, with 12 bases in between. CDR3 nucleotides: TGCAGTGCTAGAGATGCGTCGGACCTCACAGATACGCAGTATTTT. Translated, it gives CSARDASDLTDTQYF.

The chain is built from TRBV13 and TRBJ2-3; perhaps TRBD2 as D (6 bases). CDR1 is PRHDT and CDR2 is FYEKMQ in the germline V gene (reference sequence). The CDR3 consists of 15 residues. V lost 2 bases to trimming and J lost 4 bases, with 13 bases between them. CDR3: CASSLTGGRADTQYF. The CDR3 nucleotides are TGTGCCAGCAGCTTAACCGGAGGGCGGGCAGATACGCAGTATTTT.

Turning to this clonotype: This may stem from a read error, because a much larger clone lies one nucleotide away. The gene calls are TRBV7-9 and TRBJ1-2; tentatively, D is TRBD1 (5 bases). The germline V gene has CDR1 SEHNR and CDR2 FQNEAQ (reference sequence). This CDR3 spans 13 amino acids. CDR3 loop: CASSTDTPYDYTF. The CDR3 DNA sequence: TGTGCCAGCAGCACGGACACCCCCTATGACTACACCTTC. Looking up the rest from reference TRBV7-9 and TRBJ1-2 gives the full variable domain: DTGVSQNPRHKITKRGQNVTFRCDPISEHNRLYWYRQTLGQGPEFLTYFQNEAQLEKSRLLSDRFSAERPKGSFSTLEIQRTEQGDSAMYLCASSTDTPYDYTFGSGTRLTVV.

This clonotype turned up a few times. CDR3 sequence reads: CAWRGPSNQPQHF. The DNA of the CDR3 is TGTGCCTGGAGGGGCCCAAGCAATCAGCCCCAGCATTTT. This chain connects TRBV30 to TRBJ1-5; D unclear. CDR1 is GTSNPN, CDR2 SVGIG, per germline (reference sequence). The CDR3 is made up of 13 amino acids. V was trimmed by 3 bases and J by 1 base, leaving 7 bases between them.

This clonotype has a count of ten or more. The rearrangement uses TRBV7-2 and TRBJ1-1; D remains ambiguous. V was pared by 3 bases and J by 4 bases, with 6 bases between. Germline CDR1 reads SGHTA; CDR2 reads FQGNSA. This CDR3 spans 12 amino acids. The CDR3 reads CASSFDFTEAFF. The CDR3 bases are TGTGCCAGCAGCTTTGATTTCACTGAAGCTTTCTTT.

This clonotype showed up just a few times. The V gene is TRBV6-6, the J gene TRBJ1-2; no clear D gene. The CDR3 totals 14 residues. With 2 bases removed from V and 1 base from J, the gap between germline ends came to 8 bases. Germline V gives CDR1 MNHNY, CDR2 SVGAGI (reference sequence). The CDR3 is CASSYTSLNYGYTF. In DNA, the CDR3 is TGTGCCAGCAGTTACACTTCCCTTAACTATGGCTACACCTTC.

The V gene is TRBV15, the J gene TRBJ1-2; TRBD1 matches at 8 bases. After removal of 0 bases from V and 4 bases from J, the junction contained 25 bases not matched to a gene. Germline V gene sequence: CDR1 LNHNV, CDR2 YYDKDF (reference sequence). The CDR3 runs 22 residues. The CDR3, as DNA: TGTGCCACCAGCAGAGAAGGTAGCGCAGCAGGGGGCGTCTGGCTGTTGGGCTATGGCTACACCTTC. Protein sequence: CATSREGSAAGGVWLLGYGYTF.

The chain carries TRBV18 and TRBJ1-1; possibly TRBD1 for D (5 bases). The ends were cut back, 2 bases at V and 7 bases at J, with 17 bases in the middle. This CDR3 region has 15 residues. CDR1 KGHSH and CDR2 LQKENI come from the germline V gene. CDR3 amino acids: CASSPTDMAGSEAFF. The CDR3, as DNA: TGTGCCAGCTCACCAACGGACATGGCCGGGAGTGAAGCTTTCTTT.

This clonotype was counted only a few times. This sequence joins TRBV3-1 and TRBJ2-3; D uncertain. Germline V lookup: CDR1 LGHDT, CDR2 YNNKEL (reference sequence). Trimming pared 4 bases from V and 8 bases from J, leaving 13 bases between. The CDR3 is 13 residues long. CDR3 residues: CASSPRLRTTQYF. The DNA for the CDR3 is TGTGCCAGCAGCCCGCGTCTGAGAACTACGCAGTATTTT.

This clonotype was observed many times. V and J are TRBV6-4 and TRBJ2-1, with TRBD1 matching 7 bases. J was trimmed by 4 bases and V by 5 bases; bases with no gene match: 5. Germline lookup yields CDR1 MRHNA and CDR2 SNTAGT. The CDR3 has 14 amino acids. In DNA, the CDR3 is TGTGCCAGCAGTCGCGCAGGGGGTTACAATGAGCAGTTCTTC. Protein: CASSRAGGYNEQFF.

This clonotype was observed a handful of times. The CDR3 DNA follows: TGTGCCAGCAGCTTGGTTAGGACAGGGTCTATTACCTTAGCCAAAAACATTCAGTACTTC. It specifies CASSLVRTGSITLAKNIQYF. V gene TRBV7-2 combines with J gene TRBJ2-4; 8 nucleotides match TRBD1. The CDR3 extends over 20 amino acids. V lost 3 bases, J lost 0 bases, and 16 bases stayed unmatched. Germline-derived CDR1 and CDR2 are SGHTA and FQGNSA.

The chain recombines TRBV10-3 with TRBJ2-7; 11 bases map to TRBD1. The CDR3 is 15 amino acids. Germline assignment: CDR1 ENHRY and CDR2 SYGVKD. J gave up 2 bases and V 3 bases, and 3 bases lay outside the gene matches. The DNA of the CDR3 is TGTGCCATCAGTGACTGGACAGGGGGCACCTACGAGCAGTACTTC. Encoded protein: CAISDWTGGTYEQYF.

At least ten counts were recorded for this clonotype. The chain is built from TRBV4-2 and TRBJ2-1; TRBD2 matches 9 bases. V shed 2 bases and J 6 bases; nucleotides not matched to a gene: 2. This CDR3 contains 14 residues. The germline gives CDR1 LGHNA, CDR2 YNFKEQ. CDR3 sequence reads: CASSQQRGVNEQFF. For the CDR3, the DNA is TGTGCCAGCAGCCAACAGCGGGGGGTCAATGAGCAGTTCTTC.

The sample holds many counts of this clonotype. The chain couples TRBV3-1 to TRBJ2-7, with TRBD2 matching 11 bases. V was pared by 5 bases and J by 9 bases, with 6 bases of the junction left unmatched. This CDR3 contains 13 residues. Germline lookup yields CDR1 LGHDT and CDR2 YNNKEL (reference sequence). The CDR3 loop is CASSSQTSGVQYF. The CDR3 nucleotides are TGTGCCAGCAGCTCCCAGACTAGCGGGGTGCAGTACTTC.